This T cell receptor beta chain was found in a study of shared T cell receptors in the human thymus. Per the germline V gene, CDR1 is SEHNR and CDR2 is FQNEAQ (reference sequence). The CDR3 loop spans 15 amino acids. The ends lost 4 bases at V and 0 bases at J; junction bases unmatched: 4. Generated by immunoSEQ multiplex PCR, the TCRdb table keeps only in-frame clones and is missing some. The sample has more than 550,000 clones, 75% to 90% seen once. The same specimen was also included in a second study, on human thymus T cells.

Input material: thymocytes. This sequence joins TRBV7-9 and TRBJ1-2; 8 bases line up with TRBD1. This receptor was taken from a girl less than two years old with a congenital heart defect. CDR3 amino acids: CASSSGQEANYGYTF. The CDR3 nucleotides read TGTGCCAGCAGCTCGGGACAGGAGGCTAACTATGGCTACACCTTC.